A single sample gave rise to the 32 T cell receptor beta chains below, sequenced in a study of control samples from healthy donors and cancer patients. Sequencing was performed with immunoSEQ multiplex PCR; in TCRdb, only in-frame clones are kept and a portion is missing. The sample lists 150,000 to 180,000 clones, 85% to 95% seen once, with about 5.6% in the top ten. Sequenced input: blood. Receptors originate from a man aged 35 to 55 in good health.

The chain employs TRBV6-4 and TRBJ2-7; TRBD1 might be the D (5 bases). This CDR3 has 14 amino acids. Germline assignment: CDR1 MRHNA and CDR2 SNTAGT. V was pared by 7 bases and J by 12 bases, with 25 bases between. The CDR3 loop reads CASIHPVTASQGYF. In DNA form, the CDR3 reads TGTGCCAGCATCCACCCGGTCACGGCATCCCAGGGGTACTTC.

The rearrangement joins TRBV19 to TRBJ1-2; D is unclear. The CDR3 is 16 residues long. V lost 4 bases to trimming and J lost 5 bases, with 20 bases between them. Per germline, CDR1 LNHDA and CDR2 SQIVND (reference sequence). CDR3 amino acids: CASSSPGARLTYGYTF. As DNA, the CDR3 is TGTGCCAGTAGTAGCCCCGGCGCCAGGCTAACTTATGGCTACACCTTC.

The CDR3 loop reads CASSSGRAYEQYF. Written as DNA, the CDR3 is TGTGCCAGCAGTTCGGGACGGGCCTACGAGCAGTACTTC. This chain links TRBV12-3 or TRBV12-4 with TRBJ2-7; possibly TRBD1 or TRBD2 for D (5 bases each). This CDR3 has 13 amino acids. V was trimmed by 4 bases and J by 2 bases, leaving 9 bases between them.

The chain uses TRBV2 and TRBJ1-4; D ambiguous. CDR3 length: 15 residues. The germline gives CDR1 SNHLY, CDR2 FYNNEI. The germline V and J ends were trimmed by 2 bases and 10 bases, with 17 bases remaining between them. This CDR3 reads CASSENLGGFGKLFF. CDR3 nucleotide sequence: TGTGCCAGCAGTGAAAATCTTGGAGGATTCGGAAAACTGTTTTTT. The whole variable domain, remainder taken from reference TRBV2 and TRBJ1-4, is EPEVTQTPSHQVTQMGQEVILRCVPISNHLYFYWYRQILGQKVEFLVSFYNNEISEKSEIFDDQFSVERPDGSNFTLKIRSTKLEDSAMYFCASSENLGGFGKLFFGSGTQLSVL.

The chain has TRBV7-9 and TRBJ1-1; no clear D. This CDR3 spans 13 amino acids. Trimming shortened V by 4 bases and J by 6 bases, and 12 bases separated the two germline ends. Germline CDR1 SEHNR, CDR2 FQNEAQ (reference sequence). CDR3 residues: CASSSGAGAEAFF. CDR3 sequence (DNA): TGTGCCAGCAGCTCGGGAGCCGGCGCTGAAGCTTTCTTT.

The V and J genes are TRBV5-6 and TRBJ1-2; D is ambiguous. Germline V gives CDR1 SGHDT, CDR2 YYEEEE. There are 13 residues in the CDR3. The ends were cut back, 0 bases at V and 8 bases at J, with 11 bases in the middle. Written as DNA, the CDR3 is TGTGCCAGCAGCTTGGGGAGGTTGCCAGGCTACACCTTC. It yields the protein CASSLGRLPGYTF.

CDR3 in amino acids: CASSLRTGIYYEQYF. For the CDR3, the DNA is TGCGCCAGCAGCTTACGGACAGGGATTTACTACGAGCAGTACTTC. The chain uses TRBV4-1 and TRBJ2-7; 8 bases map to TRBD1. Germline CDR1 reads MGHRA; CDR2 reads YSYEKL. V was clipped by 5 bases and J by 3 bases; unmatched bases: 9. This CDR3 comprises 15 residues.

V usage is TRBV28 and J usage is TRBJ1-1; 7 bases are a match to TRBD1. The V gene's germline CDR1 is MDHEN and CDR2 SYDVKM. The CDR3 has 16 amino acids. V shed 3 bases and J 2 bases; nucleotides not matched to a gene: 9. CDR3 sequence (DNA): TGTGCCAGCAGTTTCGCTGACAGGGCCATTAACACTGAAGCTTTCTTT. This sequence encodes CASSFADRAINTEAFF.

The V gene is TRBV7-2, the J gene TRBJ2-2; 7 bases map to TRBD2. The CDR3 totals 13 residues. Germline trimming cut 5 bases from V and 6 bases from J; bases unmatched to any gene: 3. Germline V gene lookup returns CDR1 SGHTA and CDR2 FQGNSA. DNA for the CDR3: TGTGCCAGCAGCAAGACTAGCCCCGGGGAGCTGTTTTTT. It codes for CASSKTSPGELFF.

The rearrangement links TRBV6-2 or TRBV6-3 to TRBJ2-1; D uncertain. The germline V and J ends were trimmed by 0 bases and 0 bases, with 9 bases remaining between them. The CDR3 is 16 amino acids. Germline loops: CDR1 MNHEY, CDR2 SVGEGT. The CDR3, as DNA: TGTGCCAGCAGTTACTCGGCATATCACTCCTACAATGAGCAGTTCTTC. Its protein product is CASSYSAYHSYNEQFF.

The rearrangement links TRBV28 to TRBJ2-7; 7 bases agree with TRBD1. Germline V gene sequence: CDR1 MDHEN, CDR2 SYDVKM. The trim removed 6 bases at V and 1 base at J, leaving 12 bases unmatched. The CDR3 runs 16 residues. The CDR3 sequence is CASSPTAGTASYEQYF. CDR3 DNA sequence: TGTGCCAGCAGCCCCACTGCTGGGACAGCGTCCTACGAGCAGTACTTC.

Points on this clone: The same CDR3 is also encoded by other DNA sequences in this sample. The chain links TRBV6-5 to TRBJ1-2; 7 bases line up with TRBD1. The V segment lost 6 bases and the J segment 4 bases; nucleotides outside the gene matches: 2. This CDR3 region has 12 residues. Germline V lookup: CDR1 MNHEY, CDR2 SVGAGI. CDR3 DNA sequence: TGTGCCAGCAGCCCAGGGGGCTATGGCTACACCTTC. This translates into CASSPGGYGYTF.

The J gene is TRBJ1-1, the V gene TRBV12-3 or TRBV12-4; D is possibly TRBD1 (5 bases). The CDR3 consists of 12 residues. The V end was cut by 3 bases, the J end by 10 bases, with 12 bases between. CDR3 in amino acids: CASSFSGTRAFF. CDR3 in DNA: TGTGCCAGCAGTTTCTCCGGGACGCGAGCTTTCTTT.

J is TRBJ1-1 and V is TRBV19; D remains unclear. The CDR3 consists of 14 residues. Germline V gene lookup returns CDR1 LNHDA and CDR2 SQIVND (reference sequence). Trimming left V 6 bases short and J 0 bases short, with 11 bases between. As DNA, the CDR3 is TGTGCCAGTAGCTCGGCAGCTATGAACACTGAAGCTTTCTTT. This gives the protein CASSSAAMNTEAFF.

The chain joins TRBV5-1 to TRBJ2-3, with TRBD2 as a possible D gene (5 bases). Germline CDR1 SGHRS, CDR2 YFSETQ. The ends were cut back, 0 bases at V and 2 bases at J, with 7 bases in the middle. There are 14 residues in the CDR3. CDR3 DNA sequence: TGCGCCAGCAGCTTGGGGGGAGACACAGATACGCAGTATTTT. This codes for CASSLGGDTDTQYF.

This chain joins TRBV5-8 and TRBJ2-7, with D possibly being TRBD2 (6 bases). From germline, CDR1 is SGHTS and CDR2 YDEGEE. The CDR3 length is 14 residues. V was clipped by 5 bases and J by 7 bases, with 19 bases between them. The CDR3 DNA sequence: TGTGCCAGCAGTCTACTAGCCGGGCTTAGGGAGCAGTACTTC. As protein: CASSLLAGLREQYF. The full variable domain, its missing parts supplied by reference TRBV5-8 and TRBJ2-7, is EAGVTQSPTHLIKTRGQQATLRCSPISGHTSVYWYQQALGLGLQFLLWYDEGEERNRGNFPPRFSGRQFPNYSSELNVNALELEDSALYLCASSLLAGLREQYFGPGTRLTVT.

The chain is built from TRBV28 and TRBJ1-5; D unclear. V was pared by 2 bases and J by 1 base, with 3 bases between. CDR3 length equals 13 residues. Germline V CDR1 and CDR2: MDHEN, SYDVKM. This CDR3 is CASSLDSNQPQHF. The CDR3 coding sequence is TGTGCCAGCAGTTTAGACAGCAATCAGCCCCAGCATTTT.

The CDR3 sequence is CASSYGGAGNTEAFF. The CDR3 DNA reads as TGTGCCAGCAGTTACGGAGGGGCCGGGAACACTGAAGCTTTCTTT. The rearrangement joins TRBV6-2 or TRBV6-3 to TRBJ1-1; possible D gene TRBD1, 5 bases. The V end was cut by 2 bases, the J end by 1 base, with 11 bases between. This CDR3 region has 15 residues. Germline-derived CDR1 and CDR2 are MNHEY and SVGEGT.

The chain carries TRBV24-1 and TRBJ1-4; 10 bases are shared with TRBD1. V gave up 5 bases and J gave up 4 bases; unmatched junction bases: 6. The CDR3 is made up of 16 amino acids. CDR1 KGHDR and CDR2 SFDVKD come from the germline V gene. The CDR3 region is CATSAGTGAGNEKLFF. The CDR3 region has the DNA TGTGCCACCAGTGCAGGGACAGGGGCAGGTAATGAAAAACTGTTTTTT.

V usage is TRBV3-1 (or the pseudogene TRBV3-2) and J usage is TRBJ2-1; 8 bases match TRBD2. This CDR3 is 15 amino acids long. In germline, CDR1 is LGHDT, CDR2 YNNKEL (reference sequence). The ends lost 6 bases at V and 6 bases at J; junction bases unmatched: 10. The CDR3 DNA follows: TGTGCCAGCAGTGACGGGGGGGCCTGGGGCAATGAGCAGTTCTTC. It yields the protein CASSDGGAWGNEQFF.

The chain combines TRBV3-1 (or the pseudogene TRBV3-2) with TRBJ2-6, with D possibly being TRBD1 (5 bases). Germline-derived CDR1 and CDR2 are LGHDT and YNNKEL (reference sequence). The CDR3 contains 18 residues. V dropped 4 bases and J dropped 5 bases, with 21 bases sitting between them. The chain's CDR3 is CASSPRVGSWDRANVLTF. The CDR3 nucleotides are TGTGCCAGCAGCCCCAGGGTGGGCTCGTGGGATAGGGCCAACGTCCTGACTTTC.

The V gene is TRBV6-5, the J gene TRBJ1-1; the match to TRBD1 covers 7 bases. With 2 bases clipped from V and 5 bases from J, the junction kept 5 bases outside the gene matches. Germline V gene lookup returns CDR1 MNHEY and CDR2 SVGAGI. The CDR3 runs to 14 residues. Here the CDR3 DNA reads TGTGCCAGCAGTTACAGGGGGCGAGAAACTGAAGCTTTCTTT. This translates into CASSYRGRETEAFF.

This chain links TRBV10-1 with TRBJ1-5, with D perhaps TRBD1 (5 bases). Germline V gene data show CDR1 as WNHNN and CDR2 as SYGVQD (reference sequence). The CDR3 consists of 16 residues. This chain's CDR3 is CAVAGGTVISNQPQHF. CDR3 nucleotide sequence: TGCGCAGTCGCGGGGGGGACGGTGATTAGCAATCAGCCCCAGCATTTT.

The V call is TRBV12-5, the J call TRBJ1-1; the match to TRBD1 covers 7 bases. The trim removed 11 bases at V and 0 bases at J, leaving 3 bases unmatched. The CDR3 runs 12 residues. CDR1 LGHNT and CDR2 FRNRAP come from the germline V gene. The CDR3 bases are TGTGCTGGACAGGCGATGAACACTGAAGCTTTCTTT. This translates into CAGQAMNTEAFF.

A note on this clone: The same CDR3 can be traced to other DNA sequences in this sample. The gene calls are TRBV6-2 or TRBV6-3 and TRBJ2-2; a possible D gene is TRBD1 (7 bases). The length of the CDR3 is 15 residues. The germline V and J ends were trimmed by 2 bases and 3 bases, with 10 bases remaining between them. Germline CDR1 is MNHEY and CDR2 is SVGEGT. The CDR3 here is CASSYTGEDTGELFF. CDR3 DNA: TGTGCCAGCAGTTACACAGGGGAGGACACCGGGGAGCTGTTTTTT.

This CDR3 is CASSPRDSSNSGNTIYF. The CDR3 DNA reads TGTGCCAGCTCACCACGGGACTCCTCAAATTCTGGAAACACCATATATTTT. This sequence joins TRBV18 and TRBJ1-3, with D perhaps matching TRBD1 (5 bases). The length of the CDR3 is 17 residues. Trimming stripped 1 base from V and 1 base from J, with 14 bases between. Germline lookup yields CDR1 KGHSH and CDR2 LQKENI.

The CDR3 spells CASSQGRGGPYNEQFF. The CDR3 DNA reads as TGTGCCAGCAGCCAGGGTAGGGGGGGTCCCTACAATGAGCAGTTCTTC. This sequence joins TRBV14 and TRBJ2-1; D might be TRBD2 (7 bases). Germline CDR1 SGHDN, CDR2 FVKESK. The V gene lost 3 bases and the J gene lost 2 bases, with 14 bases spanning the gap. This CDR3 is 16 amino acids long.

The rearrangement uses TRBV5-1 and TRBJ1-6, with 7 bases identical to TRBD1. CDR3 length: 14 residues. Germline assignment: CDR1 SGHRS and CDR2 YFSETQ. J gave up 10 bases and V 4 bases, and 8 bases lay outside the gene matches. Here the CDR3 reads CASSPGQALSPLHF. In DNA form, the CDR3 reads TGCGCCAGCAGCCCTGGACAGGCGCTCTCACCCCTCCACTTT. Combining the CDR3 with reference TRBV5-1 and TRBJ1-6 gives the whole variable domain KAGVTQTPRYLIKTRGQQVTLSCSPISGHRSVSWYQQTPGQGLQFLFEYFSETQRNKGNFPGRFSGRQFSNSRSEMNVSTLELGDSALYLCASSPGQALSPLHFGNGTRLTVT.

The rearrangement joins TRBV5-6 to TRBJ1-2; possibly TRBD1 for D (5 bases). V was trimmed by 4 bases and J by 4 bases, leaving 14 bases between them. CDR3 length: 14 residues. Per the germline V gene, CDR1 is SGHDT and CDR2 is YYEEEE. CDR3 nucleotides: TGTGCCAGCAGCACCGTGGGGACCTCCTATGGCTACACCTTC. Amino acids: CASSTVGTSYGYTF.

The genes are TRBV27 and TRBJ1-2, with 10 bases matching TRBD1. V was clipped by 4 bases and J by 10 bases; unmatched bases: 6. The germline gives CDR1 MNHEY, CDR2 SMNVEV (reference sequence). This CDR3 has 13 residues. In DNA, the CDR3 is TGTGCCAGCAGTTGGACAGGGGGTCGCGACTACACCTTC. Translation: CASSWTGGRDYTF.

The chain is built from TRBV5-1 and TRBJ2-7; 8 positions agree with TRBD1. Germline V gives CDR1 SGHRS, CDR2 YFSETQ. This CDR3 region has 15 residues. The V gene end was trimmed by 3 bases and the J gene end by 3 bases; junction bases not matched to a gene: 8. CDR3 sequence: CASSSEFTGGYEQYF. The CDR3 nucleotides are TGCGCCAGCAGCTCAGAATTTACAGGGGGCTACGAGCAGTACTTC. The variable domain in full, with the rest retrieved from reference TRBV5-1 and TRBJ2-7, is KAGVTQTPRYLIKTRGQQVTLSCSPISGHRSVSWYQQTPGQGLQFLFEYFSETQRNKGNFPGRFSGRQFSNSRSEMNVSTLELGDSALYLCASSSEFTGGYEQYFGPGTRLTVT.

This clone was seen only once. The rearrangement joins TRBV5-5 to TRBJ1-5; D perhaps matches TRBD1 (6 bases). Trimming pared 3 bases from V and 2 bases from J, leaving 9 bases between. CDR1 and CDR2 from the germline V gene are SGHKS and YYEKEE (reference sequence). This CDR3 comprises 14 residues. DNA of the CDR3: TGTGCCAGCAGCTCGCGACAGGGCAATCAGCCCCAGCATTTT. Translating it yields CASSSRQGNQPQHF.